This T cell receptor beta chain was profiled in a study of vaccination effects on CD4 cells after COVID-19. Assay: immunoSEQ multiplex PCR; the TCRdb copy retains only in-frame clones and omits some. The sample consists of 55,000 or so clones, approximately 73% of them appearing once. With the ViraFEST assay, the study expanded antigen-specific CD4+ T cells using viral peptide pools, then sequenced them. Cells that had been cultured for 9 to 10 days were the source of isolated CD4+ T cells. Convalescent patients had PCR-confirmed SARS-CoV-2 infection between March and December 2020. It was on days 3 and 7 that half the medium was replaced with IL-2 medium. This clone has just one count. Antigen: not known. The sample here was CD4+ T cells from PBMCs cultured with HIV peptides, taken before COVID-19 vaccination. Subset meaning: HIV-1 Nef peptide pool negative control/reference culture. The receptor was isolated from a human donor who had a prior SARS-CoV-2 infection.

As DNA, the CDR3 is TGTGCCAGCACCCTTGCCGGGACATTATCCTACGAGCAGTACTTC. Translated, it gives CASTLAGTLSYEQYF. J is TRBJ2-7 and V is TRBV2, with a weak D call TRBD1 (6 bases). Deletions cut 7 bases from V and 1 base from J, with 17 bases between. The germline gives CDR1 SNHLY, CDR2 FYNNEI. The CDR3 totals 15 residues.